These 22 T cell receptor beta chains came from one sample sequenced in a study of CD8+ T cells in alopecia areata. Treatment here: oral pan-JAK inhibitor, 5-10 mg twice daily. The sequencing template was cDNA reverse transcribed from extracted RNA. Here immunoSEQ multiplex PCR was the method, and the copy in TCRdb shows in-frame clones only, minus some. This sample has around 290,000 clones; 58% occur once, and the top ten carry around 1.8%. The input for sequencing was CD4+ T cells sorted from blood, taken at week 24, from a patient treated with tofacitinib. The origin of the receptors is a human donor with alopecia areata.

The J gene is TRBJ1-5, the V gene TRBV30; weak D call: TRBD1 (5 bases). The CDR3 length is 13 residues. The V gene's germline CDR1 is GTSNPN and CDR2 SVGIG (reference sequence). The germline V and J ends were trimmed by 3 bases and 4 bases, with 10 bases remaining between them. This CDR3 reads CAWRDGGNQPQHF. The DNA for the CDR3 is TGTGCCTGGAGAGATGGGGGAAATCAGCCCCAGCATTTT.

This clone came up a few times. CDR3 sequence (DNA): TGCAGCCATTCGACAGGTCCCTACGAGCAGTACTTC. This translates into CSHSTGPYEQYF. V usage is TRBV29-1 and J usage is TRBJ2-7; tentative D call: TRBD1 (6 bases). The CDR3 has 12 residues. The germline gives CDR1 SQVTM, CDR2 ANQGSEA. V was shortened by 8 bases and J by 2 bases, with 13 bases between the two germline ends.

The chain is built from TRBV25-1 and TRBJ2-2; D is possibly TRBD1 (8 bases). The V gene's germline CDR1 is MGHDK and CDR2 SYGVNS. The CDR3 extends over 16 amino acids. V lost 8 bases, J lost 6 bases, and 22 bases lay in between. In DNA form, the CDR3 reads TGTGCCAGCCGGGGGGCCGGGACAGGCTCCGCCGGGGAGCTGTTTTTT. Protein: CASRGAGTGSAGELFF.

This clone occurred a few times. This CDR3 reads CAWTGLNTEAFF. CDR3 nucleotide sequence: TGTGCCTGGACAGGTTTGAACACTGAAGCTTTCTTT. V and J are TRBV30 and TRBJ1-1; D not certain. Per germline, CDR1 GTSNPN and CDR2 SVGIG (reference sequence). V was pared by 4 bases and J by 0 bases, with 6 bases between. The CDR3 totals 12 residues.

This clone was seen a few times. The rearrangement joins TRBV9 to TRBJ2-3, with 9 bases that match TRBD2. Germline CDR1 SGDLS, CDR2 YYNGEE. Trimming removed 0 bases from V and 6 bases from J; junction bases left unmatched: 14. The CDR3 consists of 18 residues. The CDR3: CASSVVGLAGPRSDTQYF. CDR3 sequence (DNA): TGTGCCAGCAGCGTAGTAGGGCTAGCGGGGCCTCGATCGGATACGCAGTATTTT.

The CDR3 DNA reads as TGTGCCAGCAGTGACCACAGGGGTGGCTACACCTTC. Its protein is CASSDHRGGYTF. This chain links TRBV27 with TRBJ1-2, with 7 bases fitting TRBD1. Per the germline V gene, CDR1 is MNHEY and CDR2 is SMNVEV (reference sequence). V lost 5 bases, J lost 7 bases, and 4 bases stayed unmatched. The CDR3 runs to 12 residues.

The chain is built from TRBV30 and TRBJ2-7, with no clear D. V dropped 2 bases and J dropped 2 bases, with 7 bases sitting between them. Germline CDR1 and CDR2: GTSNPN and SVGIG (reference sequence). CDR3 size: 12 residues. In DNA form, the CDR3 reads TGTGCCTGGAGTCCAGAAACCTACGAGCAGTACTTC. It yields the protein CAWSPETYEQYF.

The chain combines TRBV7-8 with TRBJ2-2; D unresolved. Germline V lookup: CDR1 SGHVS, CDR2 FQNEAQ. Trimming shortened V by 0 bases and J by 4 bases, and 9 bases separated the two germline ends. CDR3 size: 15 residues. CDR3 region: CASSLASRGTGELFF. The CDR3 coding sequence is TGTGCCAGCAGCTTAGCCAGTCGTGGCACCGGGGAGCTGTTTTTT.

In its sample, this clone was seen a few times. The rearrangement links TRBV2 to TRBJ2-6; 7 bases map to TRBD1. Germline values: CDR1 SNHLY, CDR2 FYNNEI. The CDR3 loop spans 17 amino acids. The junction had 12 bases not matched to a gene; V was cut back by 10 bases and J by 0 bases. The CDR3 protein is CATNNRGSSSGANVLTF. As DNA, the CDR3 is TGTGCCACCAATAACAGGGGATCTAGCTCTGGGGCCAACGTCCTGACTTTC.

The V call is TRBV30, the J call TRBJ1-1; D is ambiguous. The CDR3 covers 13 residues. Trimming took off 0 bases at V and 1 base at J, with 6 bases between the two ends. CDR1 and CDR2 from the germline V gene are GTSNPN and SVGIG (reference sequence). DNA of the CDR3: TGTGCCTGGAGTGTGAAGAGGAACACTGAAGCTTTCTTT. It encodes CAWSVKRNTEAFF.

The chain carries TRBV30 and TRBJ2-2, with D possibly matching TRBD1 (6 bases). V was pared by 3 bases and J by 3 bases, with 11 bases between. Germline-derived CDR1 and CDR2 are GTSNPN and SVGIG (reference sequence). The CDR3 loop spans 14 amino acids. For the CDR3, the DNA is TGTGCCTGGAGGCCGGACAGCTACACCGGGGAGCTGTTTTTT. As protein: CAWRPDSYTGELFF.

The chain employs TRBV29-1 and TRBJ2-1; 13 nucleotides match TRBD2. This CDR3 has 14 amino acids. Germline assignment: CDR1 SQVTM and CDR2 ANQGSEA. V shed 7 bases, J shed 10 bases, and the junction held 10 bases outside the gene matches. The CDR3 is CSAATRLAGGEQFF. The DNA for the CDR3 is TGCAGCGCCGCTACAAGACTAGCGGGGGGAGAGCAGTTCTTC.

This chain joins TRBV29-1 and TRBJ1-2, with D possibly TRBD1 on 5 matching bases. Between the trimmed V and J ends, which lost 4 bases and 3 bases, there was a span of 15 bases. The germline CDR1 and CDR2 sequences are SQVTM and ANQGSEA. This CDR3 has 14 amino acids. The CDR3 loop is CSVVRSGWDYGYTF. CDR3 coding DNA: TGCAGCGTTGTTAGGTCAGGGTGGGACTATGGCTACACCTTC.

This clone was seen a few times. This sample also contains other DNA sequences that code for the same CDR3. The chain is built from TRBV7-9 and TRBJ2-5; no clear D gene. Germline assignment: CDR1 SEHNR and CDR2 FQNEAQ (reference sequence). The V and J ends lost 3 bases and 5 bases respectively, with 7 bases between them. CDR3 size: 12 residues. CDR3 in DNA: TGTGCCAGCAGCTTGGTTGGGGAGACCCAGTACTTC. Encoded protein: CASSLVGETQYF.

The rearrangement joins TRBV30 to TRBJ2-2; possibly TRBD2 for D (5 bases). Germline CDR1 reads GTSNPN; CDR2 reads SVGIG (reference sequence). Trimming removed 0 bases from V and 4 bases from J, with 6 bases in between. CDR3 size: 13 residues. The DNA for the CDR3 is TGTGCCTGGAGTGTGGGGAGCACCGGGGAGCTGTTTTTT. Translation gives CAWSVGSTGELFF.

Only a few counts were recorded for this clone. The chain uses TRBV9 and TRBJ2-1; TRBD1 matches at 7 bases. The trim removed 4 bases at V and 6 bases at J, leaving 7 bases unmatched. The CDR3 is 14 amino acids. The germline V gene has CDR1 SGDLS and CDR2 YYNGEE. CDR3 coding DNA: TGTGCCAGCAGCTTACCATCAGGGGGCAATGAGCAGTTCTTC. As protein: CASSLPSGGNEQFF.

The J gene is TRBJ2-7, the V gene TRBV28; 10 nucleotides align to TRBD2. The J segment lost 4 bases and the V segment lost 5 bases, leaving 11 bases of the junction unmatched. The CDR3 is 16 residues long. The germline gives CDR1 MDHEN, CDR2 SYDVKM. Here the CDR3 reads CASSIPQLAGRYEQYF. The CDR3 DNA reads TGTGCCAGCAGTATCCCTCAACTAGCGGGGAGATACGAGCAGTACTTC.

This clone was picked up a small number of times. V gene TRBV6-1 combines with J gene TRBJ2-7; possibly TRBD1 for D (5 bases). V was trimmed by 5 bases and J by 2 bases, leaving 16 bases between them. CDR3 size: 15 residues. Germline V gives CDR1 MNHNS, CDR2 SASEGT. The DNA of the CDR3 is TGTGCCAGCAGTCCACGTAGGGGAACCCCCTACGAGCAGTACTTC. This translates into CASSPRRGTPYEQYF.

This clone has more than one count but fewer than ten. This chain joins TRBV6-6 and TRBJ1-4, with TRBD1 identical over 7 bases. The CDR3 extends over 16 amino acids. Germline values: CDR1 MNHNY, CDR2 SVGAGI (reference sequence). V lost 2 bases to trimming and J lost 3 bases; unmatched junction nucleotides: 6. The chain's CDR3 is CASSYPTGTANEKLFF. CDR3 in DNA: TGTGCCAGCAGTTACCCGACAGGGACAGCTAATGAAAAACTGTTTTTT.

As to this clone: The sample has other DNA sequences that encode this CDR3 too. The chain has TRBV30 and TRBJ2-7, with D unclear. CDR3 size: 11 residues. V gave up 4 bases and J gave up 4 bases, with 8 bases separating them. Germline V gives CDR1 GTSNPN, CDR2 SVGIG (reference sequence). CDR3 in DNA: TGTGCCTGGATGTCTTCTTACGAGCAGTACTTC. It yields the protein CAWMSSYEQYF.

The rearrangement links TRBV7-3 to TRBJ2-7; maybe TRBD1 (6 bases). This CDR3 has 15 amino acids. Germline V gene lookup returns CDR1 SGHTA and CDR2 FQGTGA. The ends were cut back, 5 bases at V and 2 bases at J, with 16 bases in the middle. CDR3 in amino acids: CASSQGPTLPYEQYF. The CDR3 coding sequence is TGTGCCAGCAGCCAGGGGCCCACCCTACCCTACGAGCAGTACTTC.

The V gene is TRBV20-1, the J gene TRBJ2-7; 7 nucleotides agree with TRBD1. From germline, CDR1 is DFQATT and CDR2 SNEGSKA (reference sequence). The CDR3 length is 11 residues. V was pared by 3 bases and J by 10 bases, with 6 bases of the junction left unmatched. For the CDR3, the DNA is TGCAGTGCTAGGCTACAGGGGCCCCAGTACTTC. It is translated as CSARLQGPQYF.